This paragraph covers one T cell receptor (beta chain) sequence. The source of the sample is a study of OX40 agonist ivuxolimab in advanced cancers. CDR1 is MDHEN and CDR2 is SYDVKM in the germline V gene. This CDR3 region has 16 residues. With 4 bases removed from V and 4 bases from J, the gap between germline ends came to 17 bases. Some clones are missing from TCRdb's copy, which holds only in-frame ones; the method was immunoSEQ multiplex PCR. The sample records 45,000 or so clones, roughly 90% being singletons. The chain employs TRBV28 and TRBJ1-5; D is perhaps TRBD1 (5 bases). The source of this sequence is an adult with an advanced solid tumor such as melanoma, head and neck, liver or kidney cancer. This specimen consisted of CD4+ or CD8+ T cells sorted from blood, obtained in a trial of the OX40 agonist ivuxolimab. The CDR3 region is CASSSSDDRPNQPQHF. CDR3 DNA sequence: TGTGCCAGCAGTTCCTCCGACGACAGACCGAATCAGCCCCAGCATTTT.